These 18 T cell receptor beta chains were sequenced from one sample in a study of tumor and adjacent non-tumor tissue in lung cancer. TCRbeta libraries were built with three rounds of nested PCR, modified from ARM-PCR. MiXCR, run by TCRdb on the multiplex PCR reads, gives a single entry per CDR3 protein. The sample holds approximately 140,000 distinct CDR3 sequences; roughly 70% are singletons and the top ten take about 20%. The template was RNA from unsorted bulk tissue. Sequences were obtained from lung tumor tissue. Receptors originate from a man aged 55-75 years with small cell lung cancer.

As regards this clonotype: Since the CDR3 does not end with the conserved phenylalanine or tryptophan, this likely comes from a read error. The V and J genes are TRBV20-1 and TRBJ2-3; no clear D gene. CDR3 length: 12 amino acids. Germline V gene data show CDR1 as DFQATT and CDR2 as SNEGSKA (reference sequence). CDR3 in amino acids: CSARPKLMGQYL. The CDR3 DNA reads TGTAGTGCTAGACCTAAGCTTATGGGGCAGTATTTG.

In regard to this clonotype: The junction departs from the called germline gene at one end, perhaps through a read error. CDR3 nucleotides: TGTGTCAGCAGCTTGGTTAGCGGGAGAGGTGGCGGGCAGCTGTTTTTT. Translated, it gives CVSSLVSGRGGGQLFF. J is TRBJ2-2 and V is TRBV5-4, with 9 bases lining up with TRBD2. Germline-derived CDR1 and CDR2 are SGHNT and YYREEE (reference sequence). This CDR3 spans 16 amino acids.

This clonotype was detected only a few times. The CDR3 sequence is CASSQVEGYQETQYF. CDR3 nucleotide sequence: TGCGCCAGCAGCCAAGTAGAGGGGTACCAAGAGACCCAGTACTTC. The chain has TRBV4-1 and TRBJ2-5; the D gene could be TRBD1 or TRBD2 (5 bases each). CDR1 MGHRA and CDR2 YSYEKL come from the germline V gene. This CDR3 contains 15 residues. Trimming shortened V by 1 base and J by 0 bases, and 9 bases separated the two germline ends.

In the case of this clonotype: Here the CDR3 omits its conserved ending phenylalanine or tryptophan, so a read error is the likely source. CDR3 residues: CASALSGTDNEQFV. The CDR3, as DNA: TGTGCCAGCGCTCTGAGCGGGACTGACAATGAGCAGTTCGTC. This rearrangement joins TRBV11-2 to TRBJ2-1, with TRBD2 matching over 7 bases. The germline CDR1 and CDR2 sequences are SGHAT and FQNNGV. This CDR3 comprises 14 residues. The J segment lost 5 bases and the V segment lost 8 bases, leaving 9 bases of the junction unmatched.

As regards this clonotype: A read error may produce the germline difference seen at one junction end. The chain joins TRBV4-1 to TRBJ2-2; the D gene is possibly TRBD2 (6 bases). CDR1 MGHRA and CDR2 YSYEKL come from the germline V gene. CDR3 size: 15 residues. CDR3 region: CASSPSGLNTGEMFF. CDR3 coding DNA: TGCGCCAGCAGCCCGTCGGGACTCAACACCGGGGAGATGTTTTTT.

The table lists this clonotype with a count of one. The junction departs from the called germline gene at one end, perhaps through a read error. The gene calls are TRBV12-3 or TRBV12-4 and TRBJ1-4; 7 bases align to TRBD1. There are 14 residues in the CDR3. CDR3 DNA sequence: TGTGCCAGCAGCCCGACAGGGCGGAATGAGAGACTGTTCTTT. It yields the protein CASSPTGRNERLFF.

The table lists this clonotype with many counts. A much larger clone is a single base away; this may be a read error. The rearrangement links TRBV29-1 to TRBJ2-5, with D perhaps TRBD2 (6 bases). The CDR3 has 12 amino acids. CDR1 and CDR2 (germline): SQVTM, ANQGSEA. The CDR3 protein is CSVWISGEAQYF. The CDR3 coding sequence is TGCAGCGTTTGGATTTCGGGAGAGGCCCAGTACTTC. The full variable domain, completed using reference TRBV29-1 and TRBJ2-5, is SAVISQKPSRDICQRGTSLTIQCQVDSQVTMMFWYRQQPGQSLTLIATANQGSEATYESGFVIDKFPISRPNLTFSTLTVSNMSPEDSSIYLCSVWISGEAQYFGPGTRLLVL.

Turning to this clonotype: The junction departs from the called germline gene at one end, perhaps through a read error. The V call is TRBV20-1, the J call TRBJ2-3; 15 nucleotides agree with TRBD2. Germline CDR1 and CDR2: DFQATT and SNEGSKA (reference sequence). This CDR3 comprises 15 residues. For the CDR3, the DNA is TGCGGTGCCGTCAGGACTAGCGGGAGGGTAGATACGCAGTATTTT. It yields the protein CGAVRTSGRVDTQYF.

On this clonotype itself: One end of the junction is discordant with germline, which a read error may explain. The rearrangement uses TRBV12-3 or TRBV12-4 and TRBJ2-1; weak D call: TRBD2 (6 bases). This CDR3 has 15 amino acids. The CDR3 DNA is TGTACCAGCAGTTTACGGGCGGGAATCCACAATGAGCAGTTCTTC. Protein: CTSSLRAGIHNEQFF.

A note on this clonotype: A much larger clone differs by one base, so this may be a read error. CDR3 bases: TGCATTGCTAGAGATCGGGACAGGGAAGGTAATAATGAGCAGTTCTTC. Its translation is CIARDRDREGNNEQFF. The rearrangement uses TRBV20-1 and TRBJ2-1; the match to TRBD1 covers 9 bases. From germline, CDR1 is DFQATT and CDR2 SNEGSKA (reference sequence). The CDR3 totals 16 residues.

This clonotype has at least ten counts. This chain joins TRBV6-1 and TRBJ2-5; 8 bases line up with TRBD1. CDR1 is MNHNS and CDR2 is SASEGT in the germline V gene. This CDR3 contains 14 residues. J was trimmed by 2 bases and V by 5 bases; bases with no gene match: 4. In DNA, the CDR3 is TGTGCCAGCAGTAAGACAGGGGAGCAAGAGACCCAGTACTTC. Its protein product is CASSKTGEQETQYF.

To note about this clonotype: At one of its ends the junction is not consistent with the germline gene, which may arise from a read error. The CDR3 DNA is TGCAGCGTTGTGACAGGGGTATACACGGGGGAGCTGTTTTTT. Its translation: CSVVTGVYTGELFF. The chain has TRBV29-1 and TRBJ2-2; TRBD1 matches 8 bases. Germline CDR1 is SQVTM and CDR2 is ANQGSEA. The CDR3 extends over 14 amino acids.

The count of this clonotype is one. The genes are TRBV11-3 and TRBJ1-2, with 7 bases that match TRBD1. V lost 6 bases to trimming and J lost 7 bases; unmatched junction nucleotides: 8. This CDR3 has 13 residues. Germline values: CDR1 SGHNT, CDR2 YENEEA. Here the CDR3 DNA reads TGTGCCAGCAGTTTTACAGGGGTGGCTGGCTACACCTTC. This translates into CASSFTGVAGYTF.

In the case of this clonotype: A much larger clone differs from this one at a single base, so this may be a read error. The chain links TRBV29-1 to TRBJ2-3, with 8 positions matching TRBD1. This CDR3 spans 14 amino acids. The germline V gene has CDR1 SQVTM and CDR2 ANQGSEA. The CDR3 protein is CNAVTGVLTDTQYF. CDR3 DNA: TGCAACGCCGTGACAGGGGTCCTCACAGATACGCAGTATTTT.

This clonotype was detected many times. This chain links TRBV5-4 with TRBJ2-3; D remains unclear. V shed 4 bases and J shed 0 bases, with 6 bases lying between them. The CDR3 loop spans 13 amino acids. Germline values: CDR1 SGHNT, CDR2 YYREEE (reference sequence). The chain's CDR3 is CASSPSSTDTQYF. CDR3 DNA: TGTGCCAGCAGCCCATCTAGCACAGATACGCAGTATTTT.

In regard to this clonotype: A much larger clone differs from this one at a single base, so this may be a read error. The rearrangement uses TRBV4-2 and TRBJ2-2; D is ambiguous. Germline V gene sequence: CDR1 LGHNA, CDR2 YNFKEQ. With 1 base removed from V and 6 bases from J, the gap between germline ends came to 9 bases. The CDR3 is 14 amino acids. The CDR3 here is CASSQAGFAGELFF. For the CDR3, the DNA is TGTGCCAGCAGCCAAGCGGGCTTTGCCGGGGAGCTGTTTTTT.

A word on this clonotype: One junction end disagrees with the germline gene, perhaps due to a read error. The CDR3 spells CASCFDAGEDSPLHF. The CDR3 region has the DNA TGCGCCAGCTGCTTCGATGCAGGGGAAGACTCACCCCTCCACTTC. The chain links TRBV4-1 to TRBJ1-6; D might be TRBD1 (6 bases). The germline gives CDR1 MGHRA, CDR2 YSYEKL. The CDR3 sequence is 15 residues long.

With respect to this clonotype: This could be a read error, since a much larger clone is one nucleotide away. The rearrangement joins TRBV6-5 to TRBJ2-2; TRBD2 agrees at 11 bases. Looked up from germline, CDR1 is MNHEY and CDR2 is SVGAGI. The length of the CDR3 is 17 residues. The CDR3 coding sequence is TGTGCCTGCAGTTACTCCTTAGCGGGAGGGCCCACCGGGGAGCTGTTTTTT. Amino acid sequence: CACSYSLAGGPTGELFF.